What follows describes a single T cell receptor (beta chain). This entry comes from a study of T cell changes during pregnancy in multiple sclerosis. The CDR3 covers 17 residues. The V and J ends lost 0 bases and 4 bases respectively, with 15 bases between them. Germline CDR1 is LNHNV and CDR2 is YYDKDF (reference sequence). Repertoires were generated with immunoSEQ multiplex PCR, while TCRdb's copy carries only in-frame clones and drops some. This sample has some 30,000 clones; roughly nine tenths occur once, and the top ten carry roughly 6.9%. J is TRBJ2-2 and V is TRBV15, with TRBD2 as a possible D gene (7 bases). The sample consisted of CD8+ T cells from peripheral blood mononuclear cells, taken in the second trimester of pregnancy. The receptor's source is a female donor with multiple sclerosis, enrolled in a pregnancy study. This chain's CDR3 is CATSRDRNGGPTGELFF. The CDR3, as DNA: TGTGCCACCAGCAGAGATCGTAACGGGGGGCCCACCGGGGAGCTGTTTTTT.